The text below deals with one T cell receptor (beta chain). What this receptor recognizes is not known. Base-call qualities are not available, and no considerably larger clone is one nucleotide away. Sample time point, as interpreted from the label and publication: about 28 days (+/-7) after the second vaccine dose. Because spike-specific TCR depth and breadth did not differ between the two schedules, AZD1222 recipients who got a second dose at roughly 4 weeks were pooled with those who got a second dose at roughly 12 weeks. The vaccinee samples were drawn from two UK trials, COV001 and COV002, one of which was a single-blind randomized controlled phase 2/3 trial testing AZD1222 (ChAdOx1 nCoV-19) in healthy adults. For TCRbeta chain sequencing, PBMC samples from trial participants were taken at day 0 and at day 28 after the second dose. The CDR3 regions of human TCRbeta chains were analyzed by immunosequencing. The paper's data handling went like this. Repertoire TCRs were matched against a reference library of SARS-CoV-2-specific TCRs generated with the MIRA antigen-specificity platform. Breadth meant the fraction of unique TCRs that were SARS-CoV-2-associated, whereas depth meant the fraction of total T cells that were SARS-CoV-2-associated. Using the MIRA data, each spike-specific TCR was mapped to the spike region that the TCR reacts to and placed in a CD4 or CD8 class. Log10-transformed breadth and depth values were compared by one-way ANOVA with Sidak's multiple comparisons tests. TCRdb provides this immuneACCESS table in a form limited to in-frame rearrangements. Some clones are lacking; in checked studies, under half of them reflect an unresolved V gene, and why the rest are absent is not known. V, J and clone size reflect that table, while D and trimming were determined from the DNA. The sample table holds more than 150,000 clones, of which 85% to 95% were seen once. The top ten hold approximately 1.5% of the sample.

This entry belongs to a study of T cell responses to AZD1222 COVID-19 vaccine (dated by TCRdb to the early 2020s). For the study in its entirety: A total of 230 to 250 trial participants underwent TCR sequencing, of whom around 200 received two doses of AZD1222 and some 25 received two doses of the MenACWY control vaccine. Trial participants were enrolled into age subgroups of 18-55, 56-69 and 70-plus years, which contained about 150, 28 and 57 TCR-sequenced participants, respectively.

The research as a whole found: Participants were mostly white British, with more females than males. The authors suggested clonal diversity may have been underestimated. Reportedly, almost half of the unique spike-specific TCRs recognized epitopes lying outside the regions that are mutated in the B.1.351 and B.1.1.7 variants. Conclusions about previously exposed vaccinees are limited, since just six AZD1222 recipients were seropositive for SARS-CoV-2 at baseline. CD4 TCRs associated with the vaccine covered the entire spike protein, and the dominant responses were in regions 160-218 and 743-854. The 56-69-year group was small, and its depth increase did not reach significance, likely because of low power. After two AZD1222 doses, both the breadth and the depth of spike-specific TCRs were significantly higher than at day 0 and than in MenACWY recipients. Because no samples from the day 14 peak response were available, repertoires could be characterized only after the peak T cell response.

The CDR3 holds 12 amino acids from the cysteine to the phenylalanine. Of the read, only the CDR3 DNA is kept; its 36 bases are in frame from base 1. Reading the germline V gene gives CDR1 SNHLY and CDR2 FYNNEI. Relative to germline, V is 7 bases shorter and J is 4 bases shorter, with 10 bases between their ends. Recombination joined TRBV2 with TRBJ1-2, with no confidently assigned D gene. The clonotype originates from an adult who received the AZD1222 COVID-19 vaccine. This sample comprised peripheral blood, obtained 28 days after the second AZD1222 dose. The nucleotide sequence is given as TGTGCCAGCACCGAAAACGGCTATGGCTACACCTTC. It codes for CASTENGYGYTF.